The 32 T cell receptor beta chains below come from one sample, sequenced in a study of blood T cell repertoires in COVID-19. Some clones are missing from TCRdb's copy, which holds only in-frame ones; the method was immunoSEQ multiplex PCR. The sample contains about 180,000 clones, 80% to 90% of which appear only once. Sequencing used peripheral blood. All receptors come from a man aged 18 to 35 who had recovered from COVID-19.

This chain uses TRBV5-5 with TRBJ2-7, with 10 bases matching TRBD2. Germline V gene lookup returns CDR1 SGHKS and CDR2 YYEKEE (reference sequence). The CDR3 is 16 amino acids. Trimming removed 4 bases from V and 7 bases from J; junction bases left unmatched: 14. This CDR3 is CASSVQAGTSEWEQYF. Written as DNA, the CDR3 is TGTGCCAGCAGCGTCCAGGCCGGGACTAGCGAGTGGGAGCAGTACTTC.

This chain joins TRBV7-9 and TRBJ2-5, with a weak D call TRBD2 (5 bases). V was clipped by 3 bases and J by 7 bases, with 12 bases between them. This CDR3 region has 13 residues. Per the germline V gene, CDR1 is SEHNR and CDR2 is FQNEAQ (reference sequence). CDR3 loop: CASSLDSEVTQYF. Here the CDR3 DNA reads TGTGCCAGCAGCTTGGATAGCGAGGTGACCCAGTACTTC.

The chain recombines TRBV7-2 with TRBJ2-1; 12 bases are a match to TRBD2. The CDR3 consists of 16 residues. Germline V gives CDR1 SGHTA, CDR2 FQGNSA. The V gene end was trimmed by 5 bases and the J gene end by 6 bases; junction bases not matched to a gene: 8. The CDR3 region is CASSLGTSGPFNEQFF. The CDR3 DNA reads TGTGCCAGCAGCCTGGGGACTAGCGGGCCTTTCAATGAGCAGTTCTTC.

This chain connects TRBV2 to TRBJ2-1; TRBD2 matches at 12 bases. V shed 4 bases and J 8 bases; nucleotides not matched to a gene: 6. The CDR3 is 15 amino acids. Germline V gene data show CDR1 as SNHLY and CDR2 as FYNNEI. The CDR3 DNA follows: TGTGCCAGCAGTGTAGGACTAGCGGGATCGGATGAGCAGTTCTTC. This encodes CASSVGLAGSDEQFF.

The chain links TRBV29-1 to TRBJ1-2; possibly TRBD1 for D (6 bases). CDR3 length: 16 residues. Germline V gene sequence: CDR1 SQVTM, CDR2 ANQGSEA. The ends were cut back, 4 bases at V and 8 bases at J, with 26 bases in the middle. CDR3 in DNA: TGCAGCGTTGGGAAGGACCGGGAACAGGGTGTGGGCGGCTACACCTTC. This encodes CSVGKDREQGVGGYTF. The full variable domain, with the rest looked up from reference TRBV29-1 and TRBJ1-2, is SAVISQKPSRDICQRGTSLTIQCQVDSQVTMMFWYRQQPGQSLTLIATANQGSEATYESGFVIDKFPISRPNLTFSTLTVSNMSPEDSSIYLCSVGKDREQGVGGYTFGSGTRLTVV.

The rearrangement links TRBV5-1 to TRBJ1-2; D remains ambiguous. The CDR3 is made up of 13 amino acids. Germline V gene lookup returns CDR1 SGHRS and CDR2 YFSETQ. The V end was cut by 4 bases, the J end by 6 bases, with 13 bases between. Here the CDR3 reads CASSQALSDGYTF. DNA of the CDR3: TGCGCCAGCAGCCAAGCGCTTTCAGATGGCTACACCTTC.

V is TRBV19 and J is TRBJ2-1, with D perhaps matching TRBD1 (6 bases). This CDR3 is built from 15 residues. The V end lost 3 bases, the J end lost 2 bases, and 11 bases lay between the germline ends. Germline-derived CDR1 and CDR2 are LNHDA and SQIVND (reference sequence). The CDR3 reads CASSISGVAYNEQFF. DNA for the CDR3: TGTGCCAGTAGTATTTCAGGGGTAGCCTACAATGAGCAGTTCTTC.

The genes are TRBV19 and TRBJ1-5; 8 bases line up with TRBD1. This CDR3 contains 19 residues. Trimming took 1 base from V and 0 from J; bases not matched to a gene: 11. Per germline, CDR1 LNHDA and CDR2 SQIVND (reference sequence). Written as DNA, the CDR3 is TGTGCCAGTAGTATAGGGACAGGGATTCGACGTGTTAGCAATCAGCCCCAGCATTTT. Residues: CASSIGTGIRRVSNQPQHF.

The chain is built from TRBV19 and TRBJ2-7; TRBD2 aligns across 9 bases. Germline lookup yields CDR1 LNHDA and CDR2 SQIVND (reference sequence). This CDR3 is built from 15 residues. Trimming removed 5 bases from V and 0 bases from J; junction bases left unmatched: 5. CDR3 in DNA: TGTGCCAGTAGTTGGTCTAGCGGGGACTCCTACGAGCAGTACTTC. Translated, it gives CASSWSSGDSYEQYF.

This chain connects TRBV4-2 to TRBJ2-7, with TRBD2 matching over 11 bases. CDR1 is LGHNA and CDR2 is YNFKEQ in the germline V gene. With V trimmed by 0 bases and J by 1 base, 8 bases remained unmatched. The CDR3 extends over 18 amino acids. The CDR3 region has the DNA TGTGCCAGCAGCCAAGATGGGCTAGCGGGGGGAGGATCCTACGAGCAGTACTTC. Its protein is CASSQDGLAGGGSYEQYF.

In this sample, this clone turned up many times. V and J are TRBV9 and TRBJ2-7; perhaps TRBD2 as D (6 bases). From germline, CDR1 is SGDLS and CDR2 YYNGEE. V lost 0 bases and J lost 5, with 12 bases in between. This CDR3 has 14 amino acids. The CDR3 loop is CASSVAGDRDEQYF. In nucleotides, the CDR3 is TGTGCCAGCAGCGTAGCGGGGGATAGGGACGAGCAGTACTTC. The full variable domain, with the rest looked up from reference TRBV9 and TRBJ2-7, is DSGVTQTPKHLITATGQRVTLRCSPRSGDLSVYWYQQSLDQGLQFLIQYYNGEERAKGNILERFSAQQFPDLHSELNLSSLELGDSALYFCASSVAGDRDEQYFGPGTRLTVT.

The gene calls are TRBV5-6 and TRBJ2-1, with D possibly matching TRBD1 (5 bases). The CDR3 sequence is 15 residues long. CDR1 and CDR2 from the germline V gene are SGHDT and YYEEEE. The germline V and J ends were trimmed by 0 bases and 8 bases, with 15 bases remaining between them. The CDR3 protein is CASSLVPARVDEQFF. The CDR3 DNA sequence: TGTGCCAGCAGCTTGGTTCCCGCCAGGGTAGATGAGCAGTTCTTC.

The rearrangement links TRBV5-6 to TRBJ1-2; TRBD1 matches 8 bases. The CDR3 extends over 13 amino acids. CDR1 and CDR2 from the germline V gene are SGHDT and YYEEEE. V shed 4 bases and J 4 bases; nucleotides not matched to a gene: 3. The DNA for the CDR3 is TGTGCCAGCAGCCCGGACAGGGCCTATGGCTACACCTTC. Encoded protein: CASSPDRAYGYTF.

The chain couples TRBV12-3 or TRBV12-4 to TRBJ2-7; no firm D call. The CDR3 spans 11 residues. V lost 3 bases to trimming and J lost 6 bases, with 6 bases between them. The CDR3 is CASSFAGEQYF. The CDR3 DNA sequence: TGTGCCAGCAGTTTCGCAGGCGAGCAGTACTTC.

The chain uses TRBV7-9 and TRBJ2-6, with D possibly being TRBD2 (5 bases). The germline V gene encodes CDR1 SEHNR and CDR2 FQNEAQ (reference sequence). Deletions cut 4 bases from V and 0 bases from J, with 7 bases between. This CDR3 is built from 15 residues. CDR3 loop: CASSSRGSGANVLTF. The CDR3 DNA reads as TGTGCCAGCAGCTCACGGGGCTCTGGGGCCAACGTCCTGACTTTC.

The chain couples TRBV29-1 to TRBJ1-5, with D hard to call. Trimming shortened V by 3 bases and J by 2 bases, and 11 bases separated the two germline ends. The germline gives CDR1 SQVTM, CDR2 ANQGSEA. This CDR3 region has 14 residues. Here the CDR3 reads CSVEEGSGNQPQHF. In nucleotides, the CDR3 is TGCAGCGTTGAGGAGGGTTCGGGCAATCAGCCCCAGCATTTT.

The V gene is TRBV7-8, the J gene TRBJ2-4; 9 nucleotides align to TRBD1. Per germline, CDR1 SGHVS and CDR2 FQNEAQ. The CDR3 is made up of 16 amino acids. V gave up 5 bases and J gave up 5 bases; unmatched junction bases: 10. CDR3 DNA: TGTGCCAGCAGCGCCCGGACAGGGGAAGGTGAAAACATTCAGTACTTC. Its translation: CASSARTGEGENIQYF.

J is TRBJ2-6 and V is TRBV21-1; TRBD2 is the table's D call and was not checked against the DNA. TRBV21-1 is an annotated pseudogene. The CDR3 has 16 residues. This CDR3 reads CASSKTGTSGSNVLTF. CDR3 nucleotides: TGTGCCAGCAGCAAAACCGGGACTAGTGGCTCCAACGTCCTGACTTTC.

J is TRBJ2-1 and V is TRBV29-1; 10 bases are shared with TRBD2. The V gene's germline CDR1 is SQVTM and CDR2 ANQGSEA. After removal of 6 bases from V and 10 bases from J, the junction contained 9 bases not matched to a gene. The CDR3 has 13 residues. The CDR3 DNA follows: TGCAGCGTATTAGGACTAGCGGAGCGCGAGCAGTTCTTC. Translation: CSVLGLAEREQFF.

The V and J genes are TRBV19 and TRBJ1-5, with 8 bases matching TRBD1. Trimming took 1 base from V and 4 from J; bases not matched to a gene: 6. Germline V gene data show CDR1 as LNHDA and CDR2 as SQIVND (reference sequence). This CDR3 contains 16 residues. Here the CDR3 reads CASSIGNYRGNQPQHF. The DNA for the CDR3 is TGTGCCAGTAGTATAGGGAACTACAGGGGGAATCAGCCCCAGCATTTT.

Only one count was recorded for this clone. This sequence joins TRBV4-1 and TRBJ1-3; maybe TRBD1 (5 bases). From germline, CDR1 is MGHRA and CDR2 YSYEKL. The V end lost 4 bases, the J end lost 0 bases, and 16 bases lay between the germline ends. The CDR3 loop spans 17 amino acids. This CDR3 reads CASSRPGTESSGNTIYF. The CDR3, as DNA: TGCGCCAGCAGCCGTCCCGGGACTGAAAGCTCTGGAAACACCATATATTTT.

The chain recombines TRBV9 with TRBJ2-7, with 8 bases matching TRBD1. J gave up 3 bases and V 1 base, and 6 bases lay outside the gene matches. This CDR3 has 15 residues. CDR1 is SGDLS, CDR2 YYNGEE, per germline. The chain's CDR3 is CASSVTDRAYYEQYF. CDR3 sequence (DNA): TGTGCCAGCAGCGTAACGGACAGGGCATACTACGAGCAGTACTTC.

As DNA, the CDR3 is TGTGCCTGGAGGGCGCCTAGGCTAGCGGGAGTCGAGACCCAGTACTTC. This sequence encodes CAWRAPRLAGVETQYF. The chain joins TRBV30 to TRBJ2-5, with 10 bases lining up with TRBD2. The germline V gene has CDR1 GTSNPN and CDR2 SVGIG (reference sequence). The V segment lost 3 bases and the J segment 5 bases; nucleotides outside the gene matches: 12. The CDR3 is made up of 16 amino acids.

This chain's CDR3 is CASSQLLSGSYNEQFF. CDR3 nucleotide sequence: TGTGCCAGCAGCCAGCTTCTGTCGGGGTCCTACAATGAGCAGTTCTTC. The chain combines TRBV4-2 with TRBJ2-1; a possible D gene is TRBD2 (5 bases). Trimming took off 3 bases at V and 1 base at J, with 13 bases between the two ends. The CDR3 has 16 amino acids. From germline, CDR1 is LGHNA and CDR2 YNFKEQ.

V is TRBV5-4 and J is TRBJ1-2; D is unclear. This CDR3 region has 16 residues. Looked up from germline, CDR1 is SGHNT and CDR2 is YYREEE (reference sequence). Trimming took off 4 bases at V and 6 bases at J, with 22 bases between the two ends. The CDR3 DNA sequence: TGTGCCAGCAGCAACCAGGCCGACAAGTTCAGAGATGGCTACACCTTC. Its protein is CASSNQADKFRDGYTF.

V is TRBV7-2 and J is TRBJ2-7; 7 bases match TRBD2. V trimming: 6 bases; J trimming: 6 bases; junction bases outside the gene matches: 14. Germline-derived CDR1 and CDR2 are SGHTA and FQGNSA. The CDR3 is made up of 15 amino acids. CDR3 in amino acids: CASSLLAGTTLEQYF. The CDR3 DNA sequence: TGTGCCAGCAGTCTTTTAGCGGGCACAACCCTCGAGCAGTACTTC. The complete variable domain, with remaining parts taken from reference TRBV7-2 and TRBJ2-7, reads GAGVSQSPSNKVTEKGKDVELRCDPISGHTALYWYRQSLGQGLEFLIYFQGNSAPDKSGLPSDRFSAERTGGSVSTLTIQRTQQEDSAVYLCASSLLAGTTLEQYFGPGTRLTVT.

This clone was counted a single time. The chain's CDR3 is CASSTGQYNEQFF. DNA for the CDR3: TGCGCCAGCTCGACAGGGCAATACAATGAGCAGTTCTTC. The chain links TRBV5-1 to TRBJ2-1, with 7 nucleotides matching TRBD1. From germline, CDR1 is SGHRS and CDR2 YFSETQ. V lost 7 bases, J lost 4 bases, and 5 bases stayed unmatched. This CDR3 is built from 13 residues.

V and J are TRBV28 and TRBJ1-6; D gene unclear. CDR1 is MDHEN, CDR2 SYDVKM, per germline. CDR3 length equals 13 residues. V lost 6 bases and J 7 bases, leaving 10 bases between the germline ends. As DNA, the CDR3 is TGTGCCAGCAGAGATACTCTGAATTCACCCCTCCACTTT. As protein: CASRDTLNSPLHF. Together with reference TRBV28 and TRBJ1-6, the CDR3 gives the full variable domain: DVKVTQSSRYLVKRTGEKVFLECVQDMDHENMFWYRQDPGLGLRLIYFSYDVKMKEKGDIPEGYSVSREKKERFSLILESASTNQTSMYLCASRDTLNSPLHFGNGTRLTVT.

In its sample, this clone was seen a few times. V gene TRBV19 combines with J gene TRBJ1-6, with 9 bases that match TRBD1. V was clipped by 6 bases and J by 7 bases; unmatched bases: 4. CDR1 and CDR2 from the germline V gene are LNHDA and SQIVND (reference sequence). The CDR3 sequence is 14 residues long. The CDR3 DNA reads as TGTGCCAGTAGCACAGGGGGCCGGAATTCACCCCTCCACTTT. It is translated as CASSTGGRNSPLHF.

The rearrangement links TRBV5-8 to TRBJ2-1, with a weak D call TRBD2 (5 bases). V lost 2 bases, J lost 8 bases, and 17 bases lay in between. This CDR3 is built from 15 residues. Germline V CDR1 and CDR2: SGHTS, YDEGEE. The CDR3 DNA sequence: TGTGCCAGCAGCTTACGACTAAGGTCTGGGGATGAGCAGTTCTTC. Translating it yields CASSLRLRSGDEQFF.

The chain couples TRBV28 to TRBJ1-2, with 9 bases aligning to TRBD1. The CDR3 is 13 amino acids. V was pared by 4 bases and J by 7 bases, with 4 bases of the junction left unmatched. CDR1 and CDR2 (germline): MDHEN, SYDVKM. The DNA for the CDR3 is TGTGCCAGCAGTTCCGGGACAGGGTTTGGCTACACCTTC. Encoded protein: CASSSGTGFGYTF.

This chain uses TRBV5-6 with TRBJ1-3; D remains ambiguous. Per germline, CDR1 SGHDT and CDR2 YYEEEE. The CDR3 is made up of 15 amino acids. Trimming removed 5 bases at V and 0 bases at J, with 12 bases between. In DNA form, the CDR3 reads TGTGCCAGCAGTCGGGTGCAGAGCTCTGGAAACACCATATATTTT. Translated: CASSRVQSSGNTIYF.